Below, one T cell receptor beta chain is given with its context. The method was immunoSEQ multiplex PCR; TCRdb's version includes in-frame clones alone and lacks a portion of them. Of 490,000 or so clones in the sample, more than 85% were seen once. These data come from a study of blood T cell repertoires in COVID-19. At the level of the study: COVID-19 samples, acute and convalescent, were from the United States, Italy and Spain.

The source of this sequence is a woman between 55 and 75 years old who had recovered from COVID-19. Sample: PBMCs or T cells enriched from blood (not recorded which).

The CDR3 here is CASTPRGGHYGYTF. Here the CDR3 DNA reads TGTGCCAGCACCCCACGGGGGGGACACTATGGCTACACCTTC. This chain uses TRBV6-2 or TRBV6-3 with TRBJ1-2, with D possibly TRBD1 on 5 matching bases. The CDR3 has 14 amino acids. The V gene's germline CDR1 is MNHEY and CDR2 SVGEGT. With 7 bases removed from V and 3 bases from J, the gap between germline ends came to 15 bases.